This T cell receptor (beta chain) was recorded in a study of CD8+ T cells in alopecia areata. RNA was isolated and reverse transcribed to cDNA, the sequencing template. Measured with immunoSEQ multiplex PCR; TCRdb has only the in-frame clones, and not every one. The sample holds 150,000 or so clones, 67% seen once. Germline V CDR1 and CDR2: SNHLY, FYNNEI. This CDR3 has 17 amino acids. V shed 4 bases and J shed 6 bases, with 24 bases lying between them. The clonotype was recovered from a human donor with alopecia areata. Sequences were derived from CD8+ T cells sorted from blood, sampled at week 0. V usage is TRBV2 and J usage is TRBJ1-2; D may be TRBD1 (6 bases). The CDR3 DNA sequence: TGTGCCAGCAGTGGAGGGGGAACAGGAAGGTCGCCGGATGGCTACACCTTC. Protein product: CASSGGGTGRSPDGYTF.